Sequencing of this TCR beta chain was carried out in a study of OX40 agonist ivuxolimab in advanced cancers. The CDR3 sequence is 15 residues long. Sequenced by immunoSEQ multiplex PCR; TCRdb stores in-frame clones only, minus some. The repertoire holds around 70,000 clones, with about 82% as singletons. This TCR was sampled from an adult with an advanced solid tumor such as melanoma, head and neck, liver or kidney cancer. This chain uses TRBV21-1 with TRBJ1-5. TRBV21-1 is classified as a pseudogene. The sample consisted of CD4+ or CD8+ T cells sorted from blood, taken in a trial of the OX40 agonist ivuxolimab. For the CDR3, the DNA is TGTGCCAGCAGCAAAGATAGAGATAGCAATCAGCCCCAGCATTTT. This gives the protein CASSKDRDSNQPQHF.